This T cell receptor (beta chain) is from a study of Graves' ophthalmopathy and Graves' hyperthyroidism. Many counts were recorded for this clonotype. Moderate-to-severe activity, with CAS ≥3, NOSPECS ≥4 and duration under 3 months, characterized the donors with ophthalmopathy. Amplification from RNA transcripts yielded the TCR beta CDR3 regions. RT-PCR in the first round used HTBI primers; a second-round multiplex PCR followed. TCRdb recomputed calls from the multiplex PCR reads with MiXCR, one row per CDR3 protein. The repertoire holds over 150,000 distinct CDR3 sequences, with less than 45% as singletons. Germline assignment: CDR1 MNHEY and CDR2 SMNVEV (reference sequence). CDR3 size: 14 residues. V lost 6 bases and J lost 5, with 16 bases in between.

Sequenced: peripheral blood. The sequence was obtained from a woman aged 40 to 55 with Graves' ophthalmopathy. The chain combines TRBV27 with TRBJ1-2, with D maybe TRBD1 (6 bases). CDR3 loop: CASRPTGSLYGYTF. CDR3 sequence (DNA): TGTGCCAGCAGGCCCACAGGGTCGCTTTATGGCTACACCTTC.